What follows are 27 T cell receptor beta chains derived from one specimen sequenced in a study of long-term antiretroviral therapy in people with HIV. Survey level was the resolution at which the v3.0 immunoSEQ assay ran. Using immunoSEQ multiplex PCR, the repertoire was profiled, and TCRdb retains in-frame clones only, with some absent. This table holds some 47,000 clones, about 95% found once. The sequencing used unsorted PBMCs, collected 3.7 years after starting antiretroviral therapy. The receptors derive from a woman between 50 and 59 years old with HIV.

V usage is TRBV9 and J usage is TRBJ1-1; D gene unclear. V was shortened by 0 bases and J by 1 base, with 10 bases between the two germline ends. The CDR3 is 15 residues long. Germline values: CDR1 SGDLS, CDR2 YYNGEE. CDR3 loop: CASSVGAYSNTEAFF. The CDR3 DNA sequence: TGTGCCAGCAGCGTAGGAGCGTACTCGAACACTGAAGCTTTCTTT.

In its sample, this clone was seen once. V usage is TRBV19 and J usage is TRBJ1-4, with D possibly matching TRBD1 (5 bases). The CDR3 extends over 14 amino acids. Germline V gene data show CDR1 as LNHDA and CDR2 as SQIVND (reference sequence). V was pared by 6 bases and J by 2 bases, with 10 bases between. CDR3 region: CASSQTETNEKLFF. The CDR3 DNA sequence: TGTGCCAGTAGCCAGACAGAGACTAATGAAAAACTGTTTTTT.

The rearrangement joins TRBV4-2 to TRBJ2-3, with 8 bases aligning to TRBD1. Germline trimming cut 2 bases from V and 7 bases from J; bases unmatched to any gene: 11. This CDR3 has 16 amino acids. Germline values: CDR1 LGHNA, CDR2 YNFKEQ. The CDR3 region is CASSQWAGGLENTQYF. The CDR3 DNA follows: TGTGCCAGCAGCCAATGGGCAGGGGGCTTAGAAAATACGCAGTATTTT.

J is TRBJ2-1 and V is TRBV5-4, with D possibly being TRBD2 (6 bases). The ends were cut back, 4 bases at V and 5 bases at J, with 13 bases in the middle. The CDR3 sequence is 14 residues long. Germline lookup yields CDR1 SGHNT and CDR2 YYREEE (reference sequence). The CDR3 loop reads CASSVGRGNNEQFF. CDR3 coding DNA: TGTGCCAGCAGCGTGGGGCGGGGCAACAATGAGCAGTTCTTC.

This chain connects TRBV4-3 to TRBJ2-3; possibly TRBD2 for D (6 bases). V dropped 1 base and J dropped 3 bases, with 11 bases sitting between them. Germline lookup yields CDR1 LGHNA and CDR2 YSLEER. The CDR3 totals 15 residues. The CDR3 loop is CASSQGLGRTDTQYF. In DNA form, the CDR3 reads TGCGCCAGCAGCCAAGGTCTGGGGAGGACAGATACGCAGTATTTT.

This clone is medium-sized in the sample. This chain joins TRBV7-3 and TRBJ1-2; 8 positions agree with TRBD1. Trimming took 5 bases from V and 5 from J; bases not matched to a gene: 1. Germline V CDR1 and CDR2: SGHTA, FQGTGA. The CDR3 sequence is 12 residues long. CDR3 coding DNA: TGTGCCAGCAGCAGACAGGGGTATGGCTACACCTTC. This codes for CASSRQGYGYTF.

The rearrangement uses TRBV7-3 and TRBJ2-1; D gene uncertain. Germline CDR1 is SGHTA and CDR2 is FQGTGA. The CDR3 runs 14 residues. V dropped 2 bases and J dropped 2 bases, with 7 bases sitting between them. This CDR3 is CASSLAAAYNEQFF. CDR3 bases: TGTGCCAGCAGCTTAGCGGCAGCCTACAATGAGCAGTTCTTC.

This sequence joins TRBV7-9 and TRBJ2-5, with 8 positions matching TRBD1. CDR1 and CDR2 (germline): SEHNR, FQNEAQ (reference sequence). This CDR3 has 12 residues. Losses at the gene ends were 8 bases for V and 2 bases for J; bases not matched to a gene: 1. This chain's CDR3 is CASGQGQETQYF. In DNA, the CDR3 is TGTGCCAGCGGACAGGGACAAGAGACCCAGTACTTC.

The CDR3 coding sequence is TGTGCCAGCAGCGCCTTAGGGGGTGGCACAGATACGCAGTATTTT. It is translated as CASSALGGGTDTQYF. The rearrangement links TRBV9 to TRBJ2-3, with D perhaps TRBD1 (6 bases). Germline V gives CDR1 SGDLS, CDR2 YYNGEE. V was trimmed by 3 bases and J by 1 base, leaving 12 bases between them. This CDR3 is built from 15 residues.

The DNA of the CDR3 is TGTGCCAGCAGCGCGAACACCGGGGAGCTGTTTTTT. Residues: CASSANTGELFF. The gene calls are TRBV9 and TRBJ2-2; no clear D. Germline assignment: CDR1 SGDLS and CDR2 YYNGEE. The V and J ends lost 3 bases and 0 bases respectively, with 0 bases between them. CDR3 length: 12 residues.

The CDR3 sequence is CASSRTGIEAFF. The CDR3 DNA follows: TGTGCCAGCAGCCGGACAGGGATTGAAGCTTTCTTT. The chain links TRBV7-2 to TRBJ1-1; 8 nucleotides agree with TRBD1. The CDR3 spans 12 residues. V lost 5 bases and J lost 7; bases outside the gene matches: 3. From germline, CDR1 is SGHTA and CDR2 FQGNSA. Full variable domain (remainder filled in from reference TRBV7-2 and TRBJ1-1): GAGVSQSPSNKVTEKGKDVELRCDPISGHTALYWYRQSLGQGLEFLIYFQGNSAPDKSGLPSDRFSAERTGGSVSTLTIQRTQQEDSAVYLCASSRTGIEAFFGQGTRLTVV.

CDR3 sequence: CASSVSGAQGNTIYF. CDR3 DNA sequence: TGTGCCAGCAGCGTATCGGGGGCGCAAGGAAACACCATATATTTT. V and J are TRBV9 and TRBJ1-3, with a tentative D call TRBD1 (6 bases). This CDR3 comprises 15 residues. Deletions cut 1 base from V and 4 bases from J, with 12 bases between. The germline gives CDR1 SGDLS, CDR2 YYNGEE.

As to this clone: A read error may account for a junction end that differs from germline. CDR3: CGTVTNTGELFF. In DNA, the CDR3 is TGCGGGACCGTTACGAACACCGGGGAGCTGTTTTTT. The chain has TRBV25-1 and TRBJ2-2; perhaps D is TRBD1 or TRBD2 (5 bases each). Germline V CDR1 and CDR2: MGHDK, SYGVNS. The CDR3 runs 12 residues.

The CDR3 loop reads CASSEYAVNSGNTIYF. The DNA of the CDR3 is TGCGCCAGCAGTGAGTACGCAGTGAACTCTGGAAACACCATATATTTT. V and J are TRBV10-2 and TRBJ1-3; no clear D. CDR1 and CDR2 (germline): WSHSY, SAAADI. This CDR3 has 16 residues. V lost 1 base to trimming and J lost 0 bases, with 10 bases between them.

The chain carries TRBV9 and TRBJ1-1; D is perhaps TRBD1 (5 bases). Germline loops: CDR1 SGDLS, CDR2 YYNGEE. The CDR3 consists of 13 residues. The V end lost 5 bases, the J end lost 1 base, and 9 bases lay between the germline ends. CDR3 amino acids: CASSQTGNTEAFF. The CDR3 DNA is TGTGCCAGCAGTCAAACAGGGAACACTGAAGCTTTCTTT. The whole variable domain, filled in from reference TRBV9 and TRBJ1-1, reads DSGVTQTPKHLITATGQRVTLRCSPRSGDLSVYWYQQSLDQGLQFLIQYYNGEERAKGNILERFSAQQFPDLHSELNLSSLELGDSALYFCASSQTGNTEAFFGQGTRLTVV.

This chain joins TRBV6-5 and TRBJ1-1; the D is unclear. V lost 8 bases, J lost 2 bases, and 12 bases lay in between. From germline, CDR1 is MNHEY and CDR2 SVGAGI. The CDR3 spans 13 residues. CDR3 sequence (DNA): TGTGCCAGCGTCCCGTCAGGAAACACTGAAGCTTTCTTT. As protein: CASVPSGNTEAFF.

The chain joins TRBV2 to TRBJ2-7; TRBD2 aligns across 7 bases. The germline gives CDR1 SNHLY, CDR2 FYNNEI. This CDR3 contains 14 residues. J lost 0 bases, V lost 10 bases, and 9 bases had no gene match. For the CDR3, the DNA is TGTGCCACCAAGTCCGGGACTAACTCCTACGAGCAGTACTTC. Translation gives CATKSGTNSYEQYF.

The chain recombines TRBV10-2 with TRBJ2-5; no clear D gene. CDR3 length: 12 residues. The germline V gene encodes CDR1 WSHSY and CDR2 SAAADI. Trimming cost V 5 bases and J 5 bases, with 9 bases left between them. This chain's CDR3 is CASSLSWETQYF. Here the CDR3 DNA reads TGCGCCAGCAGTCTCAGCTGGGAGACCCAGTACTTC.

J is TRBJ2-3 and V is TRBV2, with D hard to call. This CDR3 contains 12 residues. Germline V gene data show CDR1 as SNHLY and CDR2 as FYNNEI. Deletions cut 0 bases from V and 9 bases from J, with 7 bases between. Here the CDR3 reads CASSEASVTQYF. For the CDR3, the DNA is TGTGCCAGCAGTGAAGCATCCGTGACGCAGTATTTT.

This chain uses TRBV29-1 with TRBJ2-1, with 14 bases that match TRBD2. This CDR3 is 16 amino acids long. Per germline, CDR1 SQVTM and CDR2 ANQGSEA. V was pared by 7 bases and J by 7 bases, with 12 bases of the junction left unmatched. This chain's CDR3 is CSAAAAGTSGGNEQFF. As DNA, the CDR3 is TGCAGCGCTGCCGCAGCCGGGACTAGCGGGGGTAATGAGCAGTTCTTC.

The J gene is TRBJ1-1, the V gene TRBV9; D possibly corresponds to TRBD1 (6 bases). V was cut by 3 bases and J by 0 bases, with 12 bases left in between. Germline V gene data show CDR1 as SGDLS and CDR2 as YYNGEE. This CDR3 comprises 15 residues. CDR3 loop: CASSGNTGMNTEAFF. The CDR3 DNA follows: TGTGCCAGCAGCGGGAACACAGGGATGAACACTGAAGCTTTCTTT.

The DNA for the CDR3 is TGTGCCAGCAGTTCACAGGGAGGGGGGACAGATACGCAGTATTTT. Its translation: CASSSQGGGTDTQYF. The chain recombines TRBV2 with TRBJ2-3, with D tentatively TRBD2 (7 bases). V was cut by 5 bases and J by 3 bases, with 15 bases left in between. Looked up from germline, CDR1 is SNHLY and CDR2 is FYNNEI. This CDR3 has 15 amino acids.

J is TRBJ1-2 and V is TRBV6-5, with 7 nucleotides matching TRBD1. V shed 6 bases, J shed 4 bases, and the junction held 11 bases outside the gene matches. CDR1 and CDR2 from the germline V gene are MNHEY and SVGAGI. CDR3 length equals 15 residues. This chain's CDR3 is CASSTQGPVIYGYTF. CDR3 sequence (DNA): TGTGCCAGCAGCACACAGGGGCCGGTTATCTATGGCTACACCTTC.

V gene TRBV9 combines with J gene TRBJ2-3; no clear D. This CDR3 has 15 residues. Germline V gene sequence: CDR1 SGDLS, CDR2 YYNGEE. V dropped 0 bases and J dropped 2 bases, with 10 bases sitting between them. CDR3 DNA: TGTGCCAGCAGCGTAGTCTCTTACTCCACAGATACGCAGTATTTT. This sequence encodes CASSVVSYSTDTQYF.

This clone was counted once. The chain employs TRBV4-1 and TRBJ1-3, with 7 bases that match TRBD1. The length of the CDR3 is 15 residues. The trim removed 0 bases at V and 8 bases at J, leaving 7 bases unmatched. Germline CDR1 and CDR2: MGHRA and YSYEKL. The CDR3 protein is CASSQDPDRIHTIYF. CDR3 nucleotide sequence: TGCGCCAGCAGCCAAGATCCGGACAGGATACACACCATATATTTT.

This clone occurred once. The chain carries TRBV29-1 and TRBJ1-1, with TRBD1 matching over 7 bases. The CDR3 totals 13 residues. Germline lookup yields CDR1 SQVTM and CDR2 ANQGSEA. The V gene end was trimmed by 7 bases and the J gene end by 2 bases; junction bases not matched to a gene: 7. CDR3 loop: CSARQGANTEAFF. The CDR3 bases are TGCAGCGCACGACAGGGAGCAAACACTGAAGCTTTCTTT.

This clone appeared a single time. The chain combines TRBV11-2 with TRBJ2-1; TRBD2 matches at 7 bases. Germline loops: CDR1 SGHAT, CDR2 FQNNGV. Losses at the gene ends were 1 base for V and 5 bases for J; bases not matched to a gene: 2. CDR3 size: 14 residues. DNA for the CDR3: TGTGCCAGCAGCTTAGCGGGGGGACACAATGAGCAGTTCTTC. Residues: CASSLAGGHNEQFF.